Each of the 8 T cell receptor beta chains below was sequenced from the same sample in a study of cytomegalovirus exposure and HLA in healthy donors. Assay: immunoSEQ multiplex PCR; the TCRdb copy retains only in-frame clones and omits some. The sample consists of fewer than 80,000 clones, approximately 96% of them appearing once. Sequencing was carried out using PBMCs. These receptors all come from a woman in her late teens or twenties in good health and CMV-seropositive.

V and J are TRBV18 and TRBJ1-3, with TRBD1 as a possible D gene (6 bases). The CDR3 is made up of 13 amino acids. Per the germline V gene, CDR1 is KGHSH and CDR2 is LQKENI. V was pared by 5 bases and J by 4 bases, with 9 bases between. This CDR3 is CASSNRAGNTIYF. CDR3 sequence (DNA): TGTGCCAGCTCAAACAGGGCCGGAAACACCATATATTTT.

The V gene is TRBV18, the J gene TRBJ2-5, with 8 positions matching TRBD2. Germline-derived CDR1 and CDR2 are KGHSH and LQKENI. J lost 2 bases, V lost 8 bases, and 10 bases had no gene match. This CDR3 comprises 15 residues. The CDR3 reads CASKKRAGAQETQYF. For the CDR3, the DNA is TGTGCCAGCAAAAAGCGAGCGGGAGCACAAGAGACCCAGTACTTC. Full variable domain (outside the CDR3, taken from reference TRBV18 and TRBJ2-5): NAGVMQNPRHLVRRRGQEARLRCSPMKGHSHVYWYRQLPEEGLKFMVYLQKENIIDESGMPKERFSAEFPKEGPSILRIQQVVRGDSAAYFCASKKRAGAQETQYFGPGTRLLVL.

A single count supports this clone. The chain combines TRBV7-9 with TRBJ2-3, with TRBD2 matching over 11 bases. The V and J ends lost 8 bases and 0 bases, in that order; junction bases with no gene match: 13. Germline V gene data show CDR1 as SEHNR and CDR2 as FQNEAQ (reference sequence). The CDR3 is 18 residues long. The CDR3 loop is CASSGMTSGAPSTDTQYF. The CDR3 DNA follows: TGTGCCAGCTCCGGGATGACTAGCGGGGCTCCTAGCACAGATACGCAGTATTTT.

The chain joins TRBV10-3 to TRBJ2-2; no reliable D call. Trimming cost V 3 bases and J 0 bases, with 11 bases left between them. CDR3 length equals 16 residues. Germline CDR1 is ENHRY and CDR2 is SYGVKD. CDR3 region: CAISDEEPTNTGELFF. DNA of the CDR3: TGTGCCATCAGTGATGAGGAGCCCACGAACACCGGGGAGCTGTTTTTT.

V is TRBV28 and J is TRBJ2-5, with D perhaps TRBD2 (8 bases). Germline loops: CDR1 MDHEN, CDR2 SYDVKM. The CDR3 has 19 amino acids. The V gene lost 5 bases and the J gene lost 0 bases, with 25 bases spanning the gap. DNA for the CDR3: TGTGCCAGCAGTGGGACTAGGACAGGCCCCCTGCTTTACCAAGAGACCCAGTACTTC. It specifies CASSGTRTGPLLYQETQYF.

The J gene is TRBJ2-7, the V gene TRBV7-9, with 7 bases aligning to TRBD1. The CDR3 spans 16 residues. The V gene's germline CDR1 is SEHNR and CDR2 FQNEAQ (reference sequence). V was pared by 5 bases and J by 3 bases, with 13 bases of the junction left unmatched. The CDR3 loop reads CASSLHPGTEIYEQYF. In nucleotides, the CDR3 is TGTGCCAGCAGCCTTCACCCCGGGACAGAGATCTACGAGCAGTACTTC.

This chain uses TRBV21-1 with TRBJ2-2; the table's D call TRBD2 went unverified against the DNA. TRBV21-1 is a known pseudogene. The length of the CDR3 is 18 residues. CDR3 bases: TGTGCCAGCAGCCACTACGGGGGTAGCGGTACGAACACCGGGGAGCTGTTTTTT. Its protein product is CASSHYGGSGTNTGELFF.

This clone has only one observation. The chain couples TRBV29-1 to TRBJ2-7, with D perhaps matching TRBD2 (5 bases). CDR1 SQVTM and CDR2 ANQGSEA come from the germline V gene. The length of the CDR3 is 16 residues. V shed 0 bases and J shed 4 bases, with 19 bases lying between them. CDR3 DNA: TGCAGCGTTGAAGAGCCTAACGTAAGCGGACGGTACGAGCAGTACTTC. As protein: CSVEEPNVSGRYEQYF.